This T cell receptor (beta chain) was observed in a study of identical twins. Findings of the study overall: Within twin pairs, the out-of-frame alpha sequences they shared showed excess low generation probability. Recombination models fit unrelated individuals' TCR alpha sharing but underestimated twins'. While abundant cord blood beta clonotypes carried fewer insertions, memory repertoires showed no such pattern.

Many counts were recorded for this clonotype. What it binds is unknown. CDR3 length: 14 residues. Trimming took 2 bases from V and 0 from J, leaving 2 bases between them. The germline V gene has CDR1 MRHNA and CDR2 SNTAGT. A single record per CDR3 protein comes from TCRdb applying MiXCR to the 5' RACE reads. Here the sample spans some 600,000 distinct CDR3 sequences, under 8.5% being singletons. These same records also appear under a second study, on yellow fever vaccine responses in identical twins. This second study notes: Twins showed a vaccine T cell response that reportedly seemed partly convergent, partly personalized.

This sequence was found in a woman between 18 and 29 years old in good health. Sequenced sample: PBMCs. The V gene is TRBV6-4, the J gene TRBJ2-6; no firm D call. CDR3 residues: CASSDNSGANVLTF. The CDR3 DNA reads as TGTGCCAGCAGTGACAACTCTGGGGCCAACGTCCTGACTTTC.